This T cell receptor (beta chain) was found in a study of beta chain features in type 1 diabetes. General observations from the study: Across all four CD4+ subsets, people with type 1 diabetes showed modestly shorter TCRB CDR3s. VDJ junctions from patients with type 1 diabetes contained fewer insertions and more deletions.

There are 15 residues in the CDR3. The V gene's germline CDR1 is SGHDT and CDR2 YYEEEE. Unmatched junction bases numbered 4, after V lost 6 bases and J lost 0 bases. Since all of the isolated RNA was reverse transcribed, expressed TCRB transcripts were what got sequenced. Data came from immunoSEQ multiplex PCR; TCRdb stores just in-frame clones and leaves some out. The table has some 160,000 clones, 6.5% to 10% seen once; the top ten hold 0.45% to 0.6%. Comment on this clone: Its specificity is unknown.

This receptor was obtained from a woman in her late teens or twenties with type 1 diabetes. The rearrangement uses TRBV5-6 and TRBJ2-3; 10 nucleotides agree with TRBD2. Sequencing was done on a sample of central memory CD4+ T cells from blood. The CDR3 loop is CASTPGLASTDTQYF. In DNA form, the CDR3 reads TGTGCCAGCACCCCGGGACTAGCGAGCACAGATACGCAGTATTTT.